This TCR beta chain was captured in a study of shared clonotypes between healthy human individuals (TCRdb year 2020). For the wider study: The cohort included a few men and a couple of women between 18 and 49 years of age. For each donor, three plates each were used for CD4 naive and CD4 memory, two plates were used for CD8 naive, and one plate was used for CD8 memory. To estimate repertoire size and how much clonotypes are shared between individuals, the study performed deep sequencing of blood TCR repertoires from roughly five healthy adults. To increase sequencing depth and limit assay-specific biases, TCR repertoire library preparation and sequencing were carried out by different laboratories using diverse techniques. Leukapheresis yielded between about 0.9 and 9.5 billion PBMCs per donor.

Using the deep immunoSEQ assay, TCR CDR3 regions were amplified from genomic DNA by multiplex PCR. Genomic DNA extracted from each cell subset was distributed evenly over all wells of several immunoSEQ 96-well plates, and each plate served as one replicate. For sorted subsets, around 200 ng genomic DNA, equal to some 30,000 T cell genomes, was loaded into each replicate PCR. The purified libraries were quantified using a Qubit 3.0 fluorometer, sized with a Bioanalyzer 2100, and then quantified again using the KAPA Library Quantification kit. A separate single-read 150-cycle Illumina NextSeq 550 flow cell was used to sequence each immunoSEQ 96-well plate. On the study's bioinformatics: Because only junctional sequences without quality scores were contained in the immunoSEQ output, filtering matching that applied to full-length reads could not be performed. To assign V/J genes and CDR3, sequences were annotated against IMGT germline references using PyIR, a Python wrapper for IgBLAST v1.9. Reads with weak V/J assignments (E-value above 1e-6), missing CDR3, stop codons, out-of-frame junctions, or ambiguous translated residues were removed. V3J clonotypes were defined by identical inferred V gene, J gene, and CDR3 amino acid sequence. Percentage overlap between repertoires was computed as shared unique clonotypes divided by the size of the smaller repertoire. Three approaches were used to assess repertoire richness: RTK rarefaction, the Chao1 estimator, and Recon v2.1 estimates of unobserved clonotypes. OLGA was used to compute generation probabilities for all TCRbeta clonotypes that the gDNA method yielded from a handful of donors. Entries here come from immuneACCESS through TCRdb and include only in-frame sequences with V and J called. Some clones fail to appear in such tables; in the studies checked, an unresolved V gene covers under half of the shortfall, and the cause of the remainder is unknown. V and J calls and clone size follow that table, whereas D and trimming were derived from the DNA. In this sample the table shows about 2.2 million clones, 90% to 95% of which occur a single time. About 1.7% of the sample goes to the ten largest clones.

Overall study outcomes, separate from this receptor: Even with the large sequencing depth, rarefaction of the sorted-subset datasets indicated that sequencing was incomplete. Estimated clonotype richness was generally larger for naive than for memory subsets. The genetic and exposure-history diversity represented was limited by the small number of donors. Across four donors, approximately 4.9% of naive CD4, approximately 3.6% of naive CD8, 2.3% of memory CD4, and approximately 0.4% of memory CD8 clonotypes were shared. Pairwise subsampling indicated that sequencing depth was expected to affect the degree of clonotype sharing among donors. Sampling was restricted to blood, and TCR repertoires in tissues likely differ from the TCR repertoires found in blood. Compared with non-shared clonotypes, the clonotypes found in all four sorted-subset donors had higher generation probabilities.

CD8 naive samples were CD45RO-negative cells positively selected for CCR7, giving a CD45RA+CCR7+ population that excluded TemRA cells. Donors were healthy HIV-negative adults with no recently reported acute infections or vaccinations. Every donor was a Caucasian adult residing in Nashville, Tennessee, USA. After blood collection by leukapheresis, PBMCs were isolated using Ficoll-Histopaque density gradient centrifugation and then cryopreserved in the vapor phase of liquid nitrogen. Analytical flow cytometry was used to check the purity and quantity of each magnetically sorted T cell population. From each sorted fraction, genomic DNA was isolated and quantified by UV absorbance on a Nanodrop 2000c. V is trimmed back by 4 bases and J by 6 bases, and the junction contains 6 bases that no gene match accounts for. CDR1 SGDLS and CDR2 YYNGEE are derived from the germline V gene. The cysteine opens and the phenylalanine closes a CDR3 of 15 amino acids. Here the CDR3 DNA is all that survives: 45 bases in frame from base 1.

In the case of this clone: Its cognate antigen has yet to be identified. Base qualities were left out, and no much larger clone turns up one base away.

The chain was built from TRBV9 and TRBJ2-2, with 10 bases aligning to TRBD2. The sequencing input was naive CD8+ T cells from PBMCs. According to the study, the label for this sample's cell subset or site signals: CD45RA+CCR7+. The origin of this receptor is a man between 18 and 35 years old in good health. Some clones in this sample may be carry-over from other donors' samples. The bases are TGTGCCAGCAGCCCGGGACTAGCGTGGGCCGGGGAGCTGTTTTTT. The encoded protein is CASSPGLAWAGELFF.